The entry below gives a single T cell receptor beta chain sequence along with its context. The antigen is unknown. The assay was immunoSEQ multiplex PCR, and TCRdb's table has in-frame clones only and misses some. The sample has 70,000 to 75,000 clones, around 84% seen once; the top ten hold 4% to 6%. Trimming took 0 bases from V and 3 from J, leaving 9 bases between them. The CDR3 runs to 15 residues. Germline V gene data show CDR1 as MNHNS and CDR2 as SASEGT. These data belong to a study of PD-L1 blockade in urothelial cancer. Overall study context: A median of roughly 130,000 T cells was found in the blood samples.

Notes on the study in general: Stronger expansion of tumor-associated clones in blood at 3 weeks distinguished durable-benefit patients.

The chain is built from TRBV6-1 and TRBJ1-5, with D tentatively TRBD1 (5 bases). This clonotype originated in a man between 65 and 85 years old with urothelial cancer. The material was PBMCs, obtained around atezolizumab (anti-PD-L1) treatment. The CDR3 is CASSEASGFNQPQHF. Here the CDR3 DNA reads TGTGCCAGCAGTGAAGCATCAGGGTTCAATCAGCCCCAGCATTTT.